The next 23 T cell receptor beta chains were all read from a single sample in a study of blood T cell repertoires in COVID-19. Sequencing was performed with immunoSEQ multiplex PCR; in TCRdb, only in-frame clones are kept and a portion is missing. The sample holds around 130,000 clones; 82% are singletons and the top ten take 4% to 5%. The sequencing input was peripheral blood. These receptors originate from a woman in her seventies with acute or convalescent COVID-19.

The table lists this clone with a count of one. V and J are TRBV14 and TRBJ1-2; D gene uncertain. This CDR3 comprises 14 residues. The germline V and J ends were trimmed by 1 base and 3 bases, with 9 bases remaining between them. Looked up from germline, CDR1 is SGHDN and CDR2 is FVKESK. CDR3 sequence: CASSQGPGYYGYTF. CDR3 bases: TGTGCCAGCAGCCAAGGGCCAGGCTACTATGGCTACACCTTC.

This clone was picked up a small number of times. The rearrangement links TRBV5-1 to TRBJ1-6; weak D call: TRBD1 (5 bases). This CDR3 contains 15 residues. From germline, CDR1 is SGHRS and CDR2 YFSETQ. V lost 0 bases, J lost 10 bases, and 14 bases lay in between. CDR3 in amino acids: CASSLAGGDRSPLHF. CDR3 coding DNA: TGCGCCAGCAGCTTGGCCGGGGGAGACCGGTCACCCCTCCACTTT.

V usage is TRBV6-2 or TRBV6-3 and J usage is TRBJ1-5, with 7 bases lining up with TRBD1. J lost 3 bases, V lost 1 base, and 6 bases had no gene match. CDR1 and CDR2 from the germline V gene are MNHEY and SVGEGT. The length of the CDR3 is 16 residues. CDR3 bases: TGTGCCAGCAGTTACTTGGACAGGCTTATCAATCAGCCCCAGCATTTT. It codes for CASSYLDRLINQPQHF.

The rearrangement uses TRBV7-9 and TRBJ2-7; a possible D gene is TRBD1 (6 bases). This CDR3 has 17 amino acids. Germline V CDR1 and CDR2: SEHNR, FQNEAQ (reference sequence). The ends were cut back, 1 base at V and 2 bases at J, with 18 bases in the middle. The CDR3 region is CASSLGMPGEPTYEQYV. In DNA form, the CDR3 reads TGTGCCAGCAGCTTAGGTATGCCAGGGGAACCCACCTACGAGCAGTACGTC.

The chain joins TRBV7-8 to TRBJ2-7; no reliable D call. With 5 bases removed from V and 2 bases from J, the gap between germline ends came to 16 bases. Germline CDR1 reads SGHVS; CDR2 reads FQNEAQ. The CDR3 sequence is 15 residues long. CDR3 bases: TGTGCCAGCAGCCGCGGCGGCAGAGAGACCTACGAGCAGTACGTC. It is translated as CASSRGGRETYEQYV.

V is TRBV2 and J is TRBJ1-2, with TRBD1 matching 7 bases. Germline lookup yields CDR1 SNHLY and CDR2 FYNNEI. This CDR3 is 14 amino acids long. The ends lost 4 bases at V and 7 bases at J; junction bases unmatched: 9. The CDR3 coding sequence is TGTGCCAGCAGTGGGGGACAGCAAACGAGTGGCTACACCTTC. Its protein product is CASSGGQQTSGYTF.

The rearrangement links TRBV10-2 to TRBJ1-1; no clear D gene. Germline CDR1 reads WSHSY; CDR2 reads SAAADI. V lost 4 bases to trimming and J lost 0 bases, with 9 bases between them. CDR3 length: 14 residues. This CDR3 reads CASSVTQMNTEAFF. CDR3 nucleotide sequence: TGCGCCAGCAGTGTAACACAGATGAACACTGAAGCTTTCTTT.

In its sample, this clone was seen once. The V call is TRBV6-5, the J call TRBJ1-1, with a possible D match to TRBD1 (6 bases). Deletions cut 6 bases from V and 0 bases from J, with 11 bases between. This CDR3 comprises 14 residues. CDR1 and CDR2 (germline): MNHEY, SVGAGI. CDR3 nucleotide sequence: TGTGCCAGCAGCTTAGGGACACTGAACACTGAAGCTTTCTTT. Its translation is CASSLGTLNTEAFF.

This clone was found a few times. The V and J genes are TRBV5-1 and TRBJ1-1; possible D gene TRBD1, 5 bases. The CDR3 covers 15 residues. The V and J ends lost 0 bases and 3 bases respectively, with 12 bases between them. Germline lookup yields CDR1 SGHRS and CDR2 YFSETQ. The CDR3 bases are TGCGCCAGCAGCTTGGGGTCAGGGATCCACACTGAAGCTTTCTTT. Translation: CASSLGSGIHTEAFF.

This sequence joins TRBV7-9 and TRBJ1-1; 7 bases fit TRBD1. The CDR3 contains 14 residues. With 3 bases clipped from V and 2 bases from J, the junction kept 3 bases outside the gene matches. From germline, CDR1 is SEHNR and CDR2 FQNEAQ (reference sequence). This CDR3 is CASSFGTVNTEAFF. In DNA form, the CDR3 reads TGTGCCAGCAGCTTCGGGACAGTAAACACTGAAGCTTTCTTT. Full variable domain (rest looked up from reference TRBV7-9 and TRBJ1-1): DTGVSQNPRHKITKRGQNVTFRCDPISEHNRLYWYRQTLGQGPEFLTYFQNEAQLEKSRLLSDRFSAERPKGSFSTLEIQRTEQGDSAMYLCASSFGTVNTEAFFGQGTRLTVV.

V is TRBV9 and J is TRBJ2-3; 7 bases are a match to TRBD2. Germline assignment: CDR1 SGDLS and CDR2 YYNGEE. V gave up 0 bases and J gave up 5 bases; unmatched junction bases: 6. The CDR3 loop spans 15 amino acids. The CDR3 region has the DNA TGTGCCAGCAGCGTAGGGGAGGGCTTCCGAGATACGCAGTATTTT. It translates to CASSVGEGFRDTQYF.

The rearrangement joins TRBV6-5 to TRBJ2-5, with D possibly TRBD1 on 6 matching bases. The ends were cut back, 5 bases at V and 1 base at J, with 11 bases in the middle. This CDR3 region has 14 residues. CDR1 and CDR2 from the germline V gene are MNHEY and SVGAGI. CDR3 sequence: CASSQTGAQETQYF. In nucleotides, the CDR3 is TGTGCCAGCAGTCAGACAGGAGCCCAAGAGACCCAGTACTTC.

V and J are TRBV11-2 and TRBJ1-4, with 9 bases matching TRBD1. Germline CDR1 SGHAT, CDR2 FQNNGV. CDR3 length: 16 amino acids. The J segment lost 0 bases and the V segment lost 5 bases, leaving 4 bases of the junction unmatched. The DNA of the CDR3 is TGTGCCAGCAGCCGACAGGGGGATGCAACTAATGAAAAACTGTTTTTT. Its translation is CASSRQGDATNEKLFF. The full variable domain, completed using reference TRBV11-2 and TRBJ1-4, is EAGVAQSPRYKIIEKRQSVAFWCNPISGHATLYWYQQILGQGPKLLIQFQNNGVVDDSQLPKDRFSAERLKGVDSTLKIQPAKLEDSAVYLCASSRQGDATNEKLFFGSGTQLSVL.

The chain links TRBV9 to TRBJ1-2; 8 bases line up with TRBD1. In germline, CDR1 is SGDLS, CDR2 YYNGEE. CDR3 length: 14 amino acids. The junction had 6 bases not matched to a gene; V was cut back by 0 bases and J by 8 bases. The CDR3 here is CASSVDYRGGGYTF. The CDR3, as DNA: TGTGCCAGCAGCGTAGATTACAGGGGGGGAGGCTACACCTTC.

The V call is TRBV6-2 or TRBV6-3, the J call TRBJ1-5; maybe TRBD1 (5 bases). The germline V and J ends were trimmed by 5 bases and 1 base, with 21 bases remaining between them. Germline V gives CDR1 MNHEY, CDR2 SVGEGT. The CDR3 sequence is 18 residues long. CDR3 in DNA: TGTGCCAGCAGTGACCCCGAGTATGCCCAGGGAAGCAATCAGCCCCAGCATTTT. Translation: CASSDPEYAQGSNQPQHF.

The CDR3 coding sequence is TGCGCCAGCAGTCAGACAGGGGCCTACGAGCAGTACTTC. Translated, it gives CASSQTGAYEQYF. The gene calls are TRBV23-1 and TRBJ2-7, with 8 bases aligning to TRBD1. TRBV23-1 is an open reading frame whose function is uncertain. V lost 3 bases and J lost 2; bases outside the gene matches: 0. CDR3 length equals 13 residues.

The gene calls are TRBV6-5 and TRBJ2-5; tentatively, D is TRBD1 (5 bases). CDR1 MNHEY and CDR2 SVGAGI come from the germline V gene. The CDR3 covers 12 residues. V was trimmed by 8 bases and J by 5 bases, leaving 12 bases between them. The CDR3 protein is CASGQAGETQYF. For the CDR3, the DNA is TGTGCCAGCGGGCAGGCAGGGGAGACCCAGTACTTC.

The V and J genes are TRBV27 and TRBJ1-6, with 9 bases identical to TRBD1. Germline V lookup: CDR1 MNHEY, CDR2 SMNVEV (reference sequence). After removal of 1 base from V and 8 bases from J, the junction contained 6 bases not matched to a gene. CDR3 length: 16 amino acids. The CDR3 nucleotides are TGTGCCAGCAGTTTATTGGGACAGGGCGGGGATTCACCCCTCCACTTT. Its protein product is CASSLLGQGGDSPLHF.

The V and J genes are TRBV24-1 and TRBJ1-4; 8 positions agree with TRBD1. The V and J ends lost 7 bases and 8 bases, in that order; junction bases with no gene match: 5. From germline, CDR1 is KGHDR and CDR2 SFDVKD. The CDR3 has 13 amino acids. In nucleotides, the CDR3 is TGTGCCACCAGCACAGGGGGTGAAGAAAAACTGTTTTTT. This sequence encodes CATSTGGEEKLFF.

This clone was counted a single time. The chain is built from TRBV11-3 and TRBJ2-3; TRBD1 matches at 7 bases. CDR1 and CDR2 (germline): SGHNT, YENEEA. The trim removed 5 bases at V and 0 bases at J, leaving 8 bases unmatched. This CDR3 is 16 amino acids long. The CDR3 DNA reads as TGTGCCAGCAGCAATCGGGACAGACAAAGCACAGATACGCAGTATTTT. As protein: CASSNRDRQSTDTQYF.

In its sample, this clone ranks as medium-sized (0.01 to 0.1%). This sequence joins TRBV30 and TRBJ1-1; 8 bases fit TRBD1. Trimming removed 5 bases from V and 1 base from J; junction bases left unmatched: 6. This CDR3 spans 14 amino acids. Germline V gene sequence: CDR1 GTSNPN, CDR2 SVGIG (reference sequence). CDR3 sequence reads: CAWDPGTGNTEAFF. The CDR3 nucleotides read TGTGCCTGGGATCCCGGGACAGGGAACACTGAAGCTTTCTTT.

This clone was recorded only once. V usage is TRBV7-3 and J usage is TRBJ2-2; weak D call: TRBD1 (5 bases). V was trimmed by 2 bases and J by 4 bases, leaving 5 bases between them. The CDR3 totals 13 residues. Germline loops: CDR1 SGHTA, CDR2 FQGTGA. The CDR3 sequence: CASSLQGTGELFF. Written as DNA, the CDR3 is TGTGCCAGCAGCTTACAGGGCACCGGGGAGCTGTTTTTT.

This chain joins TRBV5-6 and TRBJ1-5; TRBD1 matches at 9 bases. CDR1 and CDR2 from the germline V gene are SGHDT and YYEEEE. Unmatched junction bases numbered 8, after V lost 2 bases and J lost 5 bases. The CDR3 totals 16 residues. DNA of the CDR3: TGTGCCAGCAGCTTTCAGGGGACAGGGCCATATCAGCCCCAGCATTTT. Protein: CASSFQGTGPYQPQHF.